These 14 T cell receptor beta chains came from one sample sequenced in a study of somatic mutations in cytotoxic T cells in rheumatoid arthritis. Assay used: immunoSEQ multiplex PCR; TCRdb lists only in-frame clones, some missing. The sample includes 13,000 or so clones, 75% to 90% of them seen just once. The sample taken for sequencing was CD8+ T cells sorted from blood. These receptor sequences come from a woman aged 55 to 70 in good health.

Only one count was recorded for this clone. V and J are TRBV5-5 and TRBJ2-1; 12 bases are a match to TRBD2. The CDR3 loop spans 17 amino acids. Germline CDR1 reads SGHKS; CDR2 reads YYEKEE (reference sequence). V was pared by 4 bases and J by 5 bases, with 10 bases of the junction left unmatched. CDR3 coding DNA: TGTGCCAGCAGCCTCGAAGCCGGGACTAGCGGGCACAATGAGCAGTTCTTC. Encoded protein: CASSLEAGTSGHNEQFF.

This sequence joins TRBV19 and TRBJ2-3; weak D call: TRBD1 (5 bases). V shed 3 bases and J shed 0 bases, with 16 bases lying between them. The V gene's germline CDR1 is LNHDA and CDR2 SQIVND (reference sequence). This CDR3 region has 17 residues. The CDR3 DNA follows: TGTGCCAGTAGTATCAGTAAGCAGGGCTCTAGCACAGATACGCAGTATTTT. This translates into CASSISKQGSSTDTQYF.

This clone occurred a few times. The genes are TRBV30 and TRBJ1-1; TRBD1 matches 9 bases. Per the germline V gene, CDR1 is GTSNPN and CDR2 is SVGIG (reference sequence). V trimming: 3 bases; J trimming: 5 bases; junction bases outside the gene matches: 10. This CDR3 comprises 15 residues. The CDR3: CAWSAFDRGDTEAFF. The CDR3 DNA reads TGTGCCTGGAGCGCGTTTGACAGGGGGGATACTGAAGCTTTCTTT. The full variable domain, in which reference TRBV30 and TRBJ1-1 provide the parts outside the CDR3, is SQTIHQWPATLVQPVGSPLSLECTVEGTSNPNLYWYRQAAGRGLQLLFYSVGIGQISSEVPQNLSASRPQDRQFILSSKKLLLSDSGFYLCAWSAFDRGDTEAFFGQGTRLTVV.

This chain links TRBV7-6 with TRBJ2-1; 9 bases map to TRBD2. The CDR3 has 19 amino acids. Germline lookup yields CDR1 SGHVS and CDR2 FNYEAQ. V lost 1 base and J lost 0; bases outside the gene matches: 10. Here the CDR3 reads CASSLVRGGNPSSYNEQFF. The CDR3, as DNA: TGTGCCAGCAGCTTAGTGCGGGGGGGCAATCCGAGCTCCTACAATGAGCAGTTCTTC.

The chain is built from TRBV7-3 and TRBJ2-1; 8 bases map to TRBD1. CDR1 and CDR2 (germline): SGHTA, FQGTGA. The junction had 8 bases not matched to a gene; V was cut back by 3 bases and J by 7 bases. CDR3 length: 15 amino acids. This CDR3 reads CASSLGTGSLNEQFF. In nucleotides, the CDR3 is TGTGCCAGCAGCTTGGGGACAGGTAGTCTTAATGAGCAGTTCTTC. The whole variable domain, remainder taken from reference TRBV7-3 and TRBJ2-1, is GAGVSQTPSNKVTEKGKYVELRCDPISGHTALYWYRQSLGQGPEFLIYFQGTGAADDSGLPNDRFFAVRPEGSVSTLKIQRTERGDSAVYLCASSLGTGSLNEQFFGPGTRLTVL.

The rearrangement uses TRBV5-1 and TRBJ1-5, with D uncertain. This CDR3 has 14 amino acids. Trimming removed 1 base from V and 3 bases from J, with 8 bases in between. Looked up from germline, CDR1 is SGHRS and CDR2 is YFSETQ. CDR3 nucleotides: TGCGCCAGCAGCTTGACAGACTACAATCAGCCCCAGCATTTT. Protein sequence: CASSLTDYNQPQHF.

V gene TRBV30 combines with J gene TRBJ1-1; possibly TRBD1 for D (5 bases). The V and J ends lost 0 bases and 1 base respectively, with 6 bases between them. The germline V gene encodes CDR1 GTSNPN and CDR2 SVGIG (reference sequence). The CDR3 spans 13 residues. As DNA, the CDR3 is TGTGCCTGGAGTGTCGACAGGAACACTGAAGCTTTCTTT. Translating it yields CAWSVDRNTEAFF.

V usage is TRBV14 and J usage is TRBJ2-5, with D maybe TRBD1 (6 bases). There are 13 residues in the CDR3. V gave up 4 bases and J gave up 5 bases, with 11 bases separating them. Germline CDR1 is SGHDN and CDR2 is FVKESK. The CDR3 loop is CASSLTGWETQYF. DNA of the CDR3: TGTGCCAGCAGCCTAACAGGGTGGGAGACCCAGTACTTC.

The V call is TRBV6-5, the J call TRBJ1-5, with D uncertain. The CDR3 loop spans 15 amino acids. Germline V lookup: CDR1 MNHEY, CDR2 SVGAGI. With 6 bases removed from V and 6 bases from J, the gap between germline ends came to 18 bases. Here the CDR3 DNA reads TGTGCCAGCAGGGACTTGTTGGGTGGAGGTCAGCCCCAGCATTTT. Translation: CASRDLLGGGQPQHF.

This chain uses TRBV13 with TRBJ2-3; TRBD2 aligns across 8 bases. Germline CDR1 reads PRHDT; CDR2 reads FYEKMQ (reference sequence). The CDR3 runs 17 residues. Trimming cost V 5 bases and J 2 bases; bases outside gene matches: 12. The CDR3 sequence: CASSTLNSGGYTDTQYF. The CDR3 DNA sequence: TGTGCCAGCAGCACATTAAACAGCGGGGGCTACACAGATACGCAGTATTTT. The variable domain in full, completed from reference TRBV13 and TRBJ2-3, reads AAGVIQSPRHLIKEKRETATLKCYPIPRHDTVYWYQQGPGQDPQFLISFYEKMQSDKGSIPDRFSAQQFSDYHSELNMSSLELGDSALYFCASSTLNSGGYTDTQYFGPGTRLTVL.

Written as DNA, the CDR3 is TGCGCCAGCAGGAGGGAGGGGGCAAGACTAGCGGGGGGGCCTATTGGGGAGACCCAGTACTTC. Protein product: CASRREGARLAGGPIGETQYF. The J gene is TRBJ2-5, the V gene TRBV10-1; 14 positions agree with TRBD2. The germline gives CDR1 WNHNN, CDR2 SYGVQD (reference sequence). V shed 6 bases, J shed 5 bases, and the junction held 23 bases outside the gene matches. This CDR3 contains 21 residues.

This chain links TRBV7-2 with TRBJ2-3, with 10 bases identical to TRBD2. With V trimmed by 3 bases and J by 4 bases, 10 bases remained unmatched. The CDR3 length is 17 residues. Germline CDR1 is SGHTA and CDR2 is FQGNSA. The CDR3 DNA follows: TGTGCCAGCAGCTTTCTCCCAGCGGGGGGGCGATCAGATACGCAGTATTTT. Its translation: CASSFLPAGGRSDTQYF.

This rearrangement joins TRBV4-1 to TRBJ2-1; a possible D gene is TRBD1 (6 bases). Germline assignment: CDR1 MGHRA and CDR2 YSYEKL. The CDR3 runs to 15 residues. The V gene lost 0 bases and the J gene lost 4 bases, with 10 bases spanning the gap. The CDR3 coding sequence is TGCGCCAGCAGCCAAGATCTGGGACAATACAATGAGCAGTTCTTC. It translates to CASSQDLGQYNEQFF.

The rearrangement uses TRBV28 and TRBJ2-2; D uncertain. Germline CDR1 is MDHEN and CDR2 is SYDVKM. The germline V and J ends were trimmed by 1 base and 8 bases, with 11 bases remaining between them. The length of the CDR3 is 14 residues. The CDR3 sequence: CASSLLAVDGELFF. Written as DNA, the CDR3 is TGTGCCAGCAGTTTATTGGCGGTCGATGGGGAGCTGTTTTTT.